Included here is one T cell receptor beta chain sequence, with context. CDR1 is SEHNR, CDR2 FQNEAQ, per germline (reference sequence). The V end lost 0 bases, the J end lost 10 bases, and 8 bases lay between the germline ends. The CDR3 totals 12 residues. The record originates from a study of control samples from healthy donors and cancer patients. TCRdb's table, derived via immunoSEQ multiplex PCR, lists solely in-frame clones and lacks some. Here the sample spans 100,000 to 150,000 clones, over 80% being singletons. The sequence was collected from a woman in her forties or fifties in good health. J is TRBJ2-3 and V is TRBV7-9; D not resolved. The sample taken for sequencing was blood. The CDR3 protein is CASSLASRAQYF. DNA for the CDR3: TGTGCCAGCAGCTTAGCATCCAGAGCGCAGTATTTT.